This passage covers 14 T cell receptor beta chains from one sample sequenced in a study of technical replicates of blood from a few donors. Here immunoSEQ multiplex PCR was the method, and the copy in TCRdb shows in-frame clones only, minus some. The repertoire holds under 75,000 clones, approximately 84% seen once, with approximately 4.8% in the top ten. The sequenced sample consisted of PBMCs. The receptors shown here come from a human donor in good health. Some clones in this sample may be carry-over from other donors' samples.

This clone was observed a handful of times. The J gene is TRBJ1-2, the V gene TRBV19; 7 bases are shared with TRBD1. Germline-derived CDR1 and CDR2 are LNHDA and SQIVND (reference sequence). V lost 6 bases and J lost 0; bases outside the gene matches: 7. The CDR3 runs to 15 residues. This CDR3 reads CASRLSDRTNYGYTF. CDR3 coding DNA: TGTGCCAGTAGACTCTCGGACAGGACTAACTATGGCTACACCTTC.

The chain combines TRBV4-1 with TRBJ2-5, with 15 bases fitting TRBD2. Germline V lookup: CDR1 MGHRA, CDR2 YSYEKL. CDR3 size: 17 residues. V lost 2 bases and J lost 2; bases outside the gene matches: 3. For the CDR3, the DNA is TGCGCCAGCAGCCAATCAGGACTAGCGGGGGGGCAAGAGACCCAGTACTTC. This sequence encodes CASSQSGLAGGQETQYF.

Sample share makes this clone medium-sized (0.01 to 0.1%). At one boundary the junction diverges from the germline segment, which might be a read error. The V and J genes are TRBV5-1 and TRBJ1-6; perhaps TRBD1 as D (5 bases). Germline CDR1 SGHRS, CDR2 YFSETQ. This CDR3 has 14 amino acids. In DNA, the CDR3 is TGCGCCAGCAGTTTGGCCGGGGGTTATTCACCCCTCCACTTT. Its protein is CASSLAGGYSPLHF.

The chain joins TRBV5-5 to TRBJ2-1, with TRBD2 identical over 9 bases. Germline CDR1 SGHKS, CDR2 YYEKEE (reference sequence). Germline trimming cut 0 bases from V and 9 bases from J; bases unmatched to any gene: 4. The CDR3 spans 14 residues. DNA of the CDR3: TGTGCCAGCAGCTTGGTGTGGCGGGGGGGTGAGCAGTTCTTC. Encoded protein: CASSLVWRGGEQFF.

V gene TRBV5-1 combines with J gene TRBJ1-6; TRBD1 matches 7 bases. The germline V gene has CDR1 SGHRS and CDR2 YFSETQ. The CDR3 is 13 amino acids. J was trimmed by 7 bases and V by 7 bases; bases with no gene match: 5. CDR3 DNA sequence: TGCGCCAGCTCGGACAGGACGAATTCACCCCTCCACTTT. Its translation: CASSDRTNSPLHF.

The CDR3 DNA sequence: TGTGCCATCAGACCCCTGGCGGGAGGGCCGAACACCGGGGAGCTGTTTTTT. It specifies CAIRPLAGGPNTGELFF. The rearrangement joins TRBV10-3 to TRBJ2-2; 9 bases line up with TRBD2. The V and J ends lost 6 bases and 0 bases, in that order; junction bases with no gene match: 8. The CDR3 totals 17 residues. The germline V gene encodes CDR1 ENHRY and CDR2 SYGVKD.

The chain carries TRBV7-2 and TRBJ2-5; a possible D gene is TRBD1 (6 bases). V was shortened by 3 bases and J by 4 bases, with 18 bases between the two germline ends. This CDR3 is built from 16 residues. Germline V gives CDR1 SGHTA, CDR2 FQGNSA. CDR3 region: CASSFPRRQGTETQYF. The CDR3 DNA follows: TGTGCCAGCAGCTTTCCCAGGCGTCAGGGGACAGAGACCCAGTACTTC.

The chain recombines TRBV18 with TRBJ2-1; 14 nucleotides line up with TRBD2. The junction had 8 bases not matched to a gene; V was cut back by 4 bases and J by 9 bases. This CDR3 comprises 16 residues. CDR1 is KGHSH, CDR2 LQKENI, per germline. CDR3 DNA sequence: TGTGCCAGCTCACTCGGGACTAGCGGGAGTATAAGTGAGCAGTTCTTC. This translates into CASSLGTSGSISEQFF.

The chain couples TRBV30 to TRBJ2-2; TRBD2 aligns across 7 bases. Per germline, CDR1 GTSNPN and CDR2 SVGIG (reference sequence). The CDR3 loop spans 14 amino acids. V shed 5 bases, J shed 5 bases, and the junction held 8 bases outside the gene matches. The CDR3 bases are TGTGCCTGGGGCGGGGAGGGCAGGACCGGGGAGCTGTTTTTT. As protein: CAWGGEGRTGELFF.

The chain links TRBV29-1 to TRBJ2-1; 10 nucleotides align to TRBD2. Looked up from germline, CDR1 is SQVTM and CDR2 is ANQGSEA. V lost 1 base to trimming and J lost 8 bases; unmatched junction nucleotides: 5. CDR3 length equals 14 residues. This CDR3 reads CSVEASGGGYEQFF. The CDR3 coding sequence is TGCAGCGTTGAAGCAAGCGGGGGGGGTTATGAGCAGTTCTTC.

This clone was seen a few times. V and J are TRBV6-4 and TRBJ2-1; the match to TRBD2 covers 10 bases. CDR3 length: 15 residues. Germline assignment: CDR1 MRHNA and CDR2 SNTAGT. J lost 4 bases, V lost 3 bases, and 3 bases had no gene match. CDR3 sequence: CASSELAGQYNEQFF. The CDR3 region has the DNA TGTGCCAGCAGTGAACTAGCGGGACAATACAATGAGCAGTTCTTC.

The V gene is TRBV4-1, the J gene TRBJ2-1; D possibly corresponds to TRBD1 (7 bases). The CDR3 sequence is 17 residues long. V lost 2 bases and J lost 0, with 14 bases in between. CDR1 and CDR2 (germline): MGHRA, YSYEKL. This CDR3 is CASSQLGRDSSYNEQFF. The CDR3 bases are TGCGCCAGCAGCCAACTTGGGCGGGACAGCTCCTACAATGAGCAGTTCTTC.

V gene TRBV29-1 combines with J gene TRBJ2-2; 7 bases fit TRBD1. This CDR3 comprises 13 residues. Looked up from germline, CDR1 is SQVTM and CDR2 is ANQGSEA. Germline trimming cut 7 bases from V and 5 bases from J; bases unmatched to any gene: 7. The CDR3 DNA reads as TGCAGCGCTGACAGGGTGAATACCGGGGAGCTGTTTTTT. Amino acid sequence: CSADRVNTGELFF.

This chain connects TRBV19 to TRBJ1-1; D might be TRBD1 (6 bases). Trimming left V 9 bases short and J 4 bases short, with 15 bases between. This CDR3 has 13 amino acids. CDR1 LNHDA and CDR2 SQIVND come from the germline V gene (reference sequence). This CDR3 reads CASQVGGGTEAFF. The CDR3 coding sequence is TGTGCCAGCCAGGTAGGGGGGGGCACTGAAGCTTTCTTT.